These 7 T cell receptor beta chains were all obtained from the same sample, sequenced in a study of T cell repertoires in cytomegalovirus infection. TCRdb re-derived calls from the reads in MiXCR, one entry per CDR3 protein. The sample carries about 740,000 distinct CDR3 sequences, less than 40% recorded once. Specimen: PBMCs. These receptors all stem from a human donor in good health (CMV status not recorded). Some clones in this sample may be carry-over from other donors' samples.

In this sample, this clonotype turned up a few times. The chain couples TRBV11-2 to TRBJ2-6, with 7 bases fitting TRBD1. Looked up from germline, CDR1 is SGHAT and CDR2 is FQNNGV. With V trimmed by 4 bases and J by 0 bases, 6 bases remained unmatched. This CDR3 region has 17 residues. Written as DNA, the CDR3 is TGTGCCAGCAGCTCAGACAGGGTTCGCTCTGGGGCCAACGTCCTGACTTTC. It yields the protein CASSSDRVRSGANVLTF.

The rearrangement links TRBV14 to TRBJ2-7; no clear D gene. The CDR3 length is 13 residues. Trimming shortened V by 4 bases and J by 4 bases, and 11 bases separated the two germline ends. From germline, CDR1 is SGHDN and CDR2 FVKESK. The CDR3 loop reads CASSPGIRYEQYF. The DNA for the CDR3 is TGTGCCAGCAGCCCCGGAATCAGGTACGAGCAGTACTTC. The full variable domain, in which reference TRBV14 and TRBJ2-7 provide the parts outside the CDR3, is EAGVTQFPSHSVIEKGQTVTLRCDPISGHDNLYWYRRVMGKEIKFLLHFVKESKQDESGMPNNRFLAERTGGTYSTLKVQPAELEDSGVYFCASSPGIRYEQYFGPGTRLTVT.

This clonotype was counted a few times. The gene calls are TRBV10-3 and TRBJ1-4, with unresolved D. This CDR3 is built from 14 residues. V dropped 2 bases and J dropped 8 bases, with 12 bases sitting between them. From germline, CDR1 is ENHRY and CDR2 SYGVKD. The CDR3 region is CAISEPGVGEKLFF. CDR3 bases: TGTGCCATCAGTGAGCCCGGGGTTGGAGAAAAACTGTTTTTT.

Of note for this clonotype: At one end, the junction sequence differs from germline, possibly due to a read error. The V call is TRBV5-1, the J call TRBJ1-2, with D uncertain. This CDR3 is 15 amino acids long. Germline CDR1 and CDR2: SGHRS and YFSETQ. CDR3 protein: CASRLAAVEVSGYTF. DNA of the CDR3: TGCGCCAGCCGCTTGGCGGCAGTGGAAGTGAGTGGCTACACATTC.

This clonotype was counted between two and nine times. This rearrangement joins TRBV19 to TRBJ2-7; 8 bases are shared with TRBD1. In germline, CDR1 is LNHDA, CDR2 SQIVND (reference sequence). J lost 4 bases, V lost 8 bases, and 10 bases had no gene match. The CDR3 spans 14 residues. CDR3 loop: CASQEGTGLYEQYF. The CDR3 nucleotides are TGTGCCAGTCAGGAAGGGACAGGCTTATACGAGCAGTACTTC.

This clonotype turned up a few times. The rearrangement joins TRBV7-9 to TRBJ2-1; 8 bases are a match to TRBD2. The CDR3 is 15 amino acids. With V trimmed by 7 bases and J by 4 bases, 9 bases remained unmatched. CDR1 and CDR2 (germline): SEHNR, FQNEAQ (reference sequence). CDR3 nucleotides: TGTGCCAGCATTCATCCAGCGGGGGTATACAATGAGCAGTTCTTC. Translating it yields CASIHPAGVYNEQFF.

In its sample, this clonotype was seen a few times. The rearrangement uses TRBV7-2 and TRBJ2-7; D possibly corresponds to TRBD1 (6 bases). Germline lookup yields CDR1 SGHTA and CDR2 FQGNSA. CDR3 length equals 16 residues. V was shortened by 0 bases and J by 3 bases, with 15 bases between the two germline ends. Here the CDR3 reads CASSLAQGSTVYEQYF. CDR3 DNA sequence: TGTGCCAGCAGCTTAGCGCAGGGGTCGACAGTCTACGAGCAGTACTTC.